The T cell receptor (beta chain) under discussion was sequenced for a study of blood T cell repertoires in COVID-19. Study overall: The samples span acute and convalescent COVID-19 from the United States, Italy and Spain. The cDNA or gDNA used as material had been derived from T cells, B-cell-depleted T cells, or PBMCs.

This CDR3 contains 17 residues. V lost 6 bases and J lost 2; bases outside the gene matches: 14. Germline V gene sequence: CDR1 LNHDA, CDR2 SQIVND (reference sequence). Authors' data handling: For nucleated cells, counts were estimated from reference gene primer amplification. The protocol was immunoSEQ multiplex PCR, while the TCRdb copy is restricted to in-frame clones and leaves out a portion. The D gene and trimming were derived from the DNA, and the V and J assignments and clone size from that table. This table holds roughly 97,000 clones, around 80% found once. The chain employs TRBV19 and TRBJ1-2; 8 bases are shared with TRBD1. Material for sequencing was peripheral blood. The clonotype comes from a man between 65 and 85 years old with acute or convalescent COVID-19. The CDR3 region has the DNA TGTGCCAGTAGACCAAGACAGGGGAAGCAGCCCAACTATGGCTACACCTTC. Translating gives CASRPRQGKQPNYGYTF.